The sequence of this T cell receptor (beta chain) was determined in a study of cytomegalovirus exposure and HLA in healthy donors. Generated by immunoSEQ multiplex PCR, the TCRdb table keeps only in-frame clones and is missing some. Of approximately 57,000 clones detected, approximately 95% appear once; the ten largest clones hold about 6%. The specimen was PBMCs. The sequence came from a young woman in good health and CMV-seronegative.

The CDR3 loop is CASSSFEGDYGYTF. CDR3 nucleotide sequence: TGTGCCAGCAGCAGCTTCGAGGGAGACTATGGCTACACCTTC. The chain links TRBV11-2 to TRBJ1-2; D uncertain. Looked up from germline, CDR1 is SGHAT and CDR2 is FQNNGV. The V end lost 5 bases, the J end lost 3 bases, and 13 bases lay between the germline ends. The CDR3 is 14 residues long.